This T cell receptor (beta chain) was sequenced in a study of regulatory T cells in long-lasting Graves disease. Building the TCR beta libraries relied on iRepertoire HTBI primers, and CDR3 regions underwent Arm-PCR. TCRdb used MiXCR to reprocess the multiplex PCR reads, holding one entry per CDR3 protein. The sample has more than 450,000 distinct CDR3 sequences; about 16% are singletons. This clonotype was seen at least ten times. Described time point: newly diagnosed GD, antithyroid drugs for less than 3 months. Following extraction of RNA from PBMCs, that RNA was used to make the TCR library. These data were also reused for a study on T cells in Graves' hyperthyroidism and ophthalmopathy.

Sequences were derived from peripheral blood mononuclear cells (PBMCs), sampled at new diagnosis, from a patient treated with antithyroid drugs. The clonotype originates from a man between 35 and 55 years old with Graves disease.

DNA for the CDR3: TGCAGCGTTGGTCAAGGTCCCGGCTACAATGAGCAGTTCTTC. Amino acid sequence: CSVGQGPGYNEQFF. V gene TRBV29-1 combines with J gene TRBJ2-1; D uncertain. The CDR3 extends over 14 amino acids. Trimming took off 4 bases at V and 3 bases at J, with 13 bases between the two ends. The germline gives CDR1 SQVTM, CDR2 ANQGSEA.